This T cell receptor (beta chain) derives from a study of blood T cell repertoires in COVID-19. V was trimmed by 0 bases and J by 0 bases, leaving 16 bases between them. The CDR3 runs 17 residues. Per the germline V gene, CDR1 is SGHKS and CDR2 is YYEKEE (reference sequence). The assay was immunoSEQ multiplex PCR, and TCRdb's table has in-frame clones only and misses some. This table has 160,000 or so clones, 60% to 85% appearing once. The clonotype originates from a woman aged 60-75 years with COVID-19, enrolled during active disease. The V and J genes are TRBV5-5 and TRBJ2-7, with D tentatively TRBD1 (5 bases). The sequencing sample was made of peripheral blood. The CDR3 DNA reads as TGTGCCAGCAGCTTGGTCCTCGACAGATCCGGCTCCTACGAGCAGTACTTC. This encodes CASSLVLDRSGSYEQYF.